This T cell receptor beta chain was identified in a study of Ad26.COV2.S vaccination and SARS-CoV-2 variants listed by TCRdb under 2021. Looking at the study overall: Donors in the vaccine arm were drawn from COV1001, a phase I-IIa trial of Ad26.COV2.S in healthy adults that was multicentre, randomized, double-blind and placebo-controlled. Ad26.COV2.S was administered intramuscularly at a dose of 5x10^10 or 1x10^11 viral particles, either as one shot or as two shots given 56 days apart. Sequencing of the TCRbeta repertoire served to evaluate the specificity and breadth of SARS-CoV-2-reactive T cell receptors following Ad26.COV2.S vaccination. A total of approximately 32 samples were included in the TCR-sequenced set, comprising around 19 Ad26.COV2.S vaccine recipients, 5 placebo recipients and 8 SARS-CoV-2 convalescent individuals. Trial participants were randomized into five groups of five: low-dose or high-dose Ad26.COV2.S given once or twice, or placebo on both occasions. Blinding of investigators to trial group allocation was maintained during experiments and outcome assessment.

TCRbeta CDR3 regions were sequenced with the immunoSEQ Assay. After extraction, genomic DNA underwent amplification by bias-controlled multiplex PCR, followed by high-throughput sequencing. The source study handled its data this way. To quantify the absolute abundance of every unique TCRbeta CDR3 region, sequences were collapsed and filtered. T cell fraction was estimated by normalization of TCRbeta template counts to usable DNA, with usable DNA being measured through amplification of reference genes present in all nucleated cells. Repertoire TCRs were annotated as SARS-CoV-2-specific when V gene, CDR3 amino acid sequence and J gene were exactly matched to a known reactive TCR set. MIRA supplied the reference SARS-CoV-2 TCR set, which was filtered for enrichment in COVID-19-positive ImmuneCODE repertoires so that public or cross-reactive TCRs were removed. Based on the MIRA antigens, annotated TCRs were further analysed at the level of specific ORF or position within ORF. Breadth was defined as the number of annotated unique rearrangements divided by the total number of unique productive rearrangements, and depth was defined as the summed frequency of the annotated unique rearrangements. TCR breadth was compared between groups using two-sided Wilcoxon rank-sum tests. Here the immuneACCESS table is served through TCRdb, limited to in-frame sequences with V and J called. Missing clones are a known gap in these copies; in checked studies unresolved V genes cover under half, and the rest lacks a known reason. V and J calls and clone size come straight from that table; D and trimming were deduced from the DNA. The sample has 400,000 to 450,000 clones on record, about 92% of them singletons. The ten largest clonotypes hold about 4.4% of the sample.

Study-level results and caveats: After vaccination, spike-specific CD8+ and CD4+ T cell responses were reported to show substantial breadth. Compared with placebo recipients, Ad26.COV2.S recipients showed higher spike-specific TCR breadth (P = 0.0014). Vaccine and placebo recipients had comparable non-spike TCR breadth, which fits with the vaccine containing only spike. The authors noted that the TCR breadth and depth analyses may have underestimated total T cell responses. The study lacked the statistical power to compare responses across vaccine doses or regimens.

The treatment or condition label here, explained by the study, means: approximately 18 received Ad26.COV2.S at low or high dose, single or two shots; 5 received placebo; per-sample allocation not given. Repertoires of vaccine and placebo recipients were sequenced from samples collected on day 63 after the first injection. Cohort 1b enrolled 20 to 30 adults aged 18-55 years at a single site in Boston, USA, between 29 July and 7 August 2020. Ad26.COV2.S was a replication-incompetent adenovirus type 26 vector expressing a prefusion-stabilized SARS-CoV-2 spike protein from the original Wuhan strain. This clone was observed a single time. No antigen is known for it. Base-call qualities are not available, and no considerably larger clone is one nucleotide away. CDR1 and CDR2 are drawn from the germline V gene: MGHRA, YSYEKL. V trim: 3 bases; J trim: 9 bases; unmatched bases: 10. CDR3 length: 15 amino acids, cysteine to phenylalanine. Of the read, only the CDR3 DNA is kept; its 45 bases are in frame from base 1.

The origin of this receptor is a person aged 18-65 years who received the Ad26.COV2.S COVID-19 vaccine or a placebo. Recombination linked TRBV4-1 to TRBJ2-7; 11 middle bases align to TRBD2. The specimen was peripheral blood, collected in a trial of Ad26.COV2.S vaccine versus placebo. CDR3 protein: CASSHPTSGNAMQYF. The nucleotide sequence reads as follows: TGCGCCAGCAGCCACCCGACTAGCGGGAACGCTATGCAGTACTTC.